The present TCR beta chain was sequenced within a study of blood T cell repertoires in COVID-19. The wider study: Nucleic acid was either cDNA or gDNA, and it came from T cells, B-cell-depleted T cells, or PBMCs.

Germline V gene sequence: CDR1 SGHDN, CDR2 FVKESK. This CDR3 has 17 amino acids. The germline V and J ends were trimmed by 1 base and 0 bases, with 13 bases remaining between them. The method was immunoSEQ multiplex PCR; TCRdb's version includes in-frame clones alone and lacks a portion of them. The sample includes 200,000 to 250,000 clones, about 83% of them seen just once. The gene calls are TRBV14 and TRBJ2-4; D gene unclear. The material sequenced was peripheral blood. This clonotype originated in a woman younger than 45 with COVID-19, enrolled during active disease. CDR3 sequence: CASSQGSLWRAKNIQYF. CDR3 bases: TGTGCCAGCAGCCAAGGGTCCCTCTGGAGAGCCAAAAACATTCAGTACTTC.